The clone carrying this TCR beta chain occurred once. The data were obtained in a study of blood T cells in healthy people across ages. Together with a sample-barcoded 5' primer, a J-beta primer mix was included in a second PCR lasting roughly 7 to 11 cycles. Every single cDNA molecule received a tag from a template-switch adaptor with 12 random nucleotides. Each CDR3 protein gets one entry after TCRdb re-called the 5' RACE reads with MiXCR. The data contain approximately 780,000 distinct CDR3 sequences, more than 25% of them singletons. CDR3 length equals 13 residues. Germline values: CDR1 SGHRS, CDR2 YFSETQ. The germline V and J ends were trimmed by 8 bases and 3 bases, with 14 bases remaining between them. These same records also appear under a second study, on T cells of mothers and their children.

The chain recombines TRBV5-1 with TRBJ1-2, with D possibly matching TRBD1 (6 bases). What was sequenced was blood. The source of this sequence is a boy younger than 18 in good health. The CDR3 DNA follows: TGCGCCAGTGGATGGGGGCGAGACTATGGCTACACCTTC. Its protein product is CASGWGRDYGYTF.